Listed here are 10 T cell receptor beta chains from one sample, sequenced in a study of shared clonotypes between healthy human individuals. Assay used: immunoSEQ multiplex PCR; TCRdb lists only in-frame clones, some missing. This table has some 360,000 clones, about 70% appearing once. The material sequenced was memory CD4+ T cells sorted from blood. Subset meaning: CD45RA-negative fraction. The receptors stem from a man aged 25-45 years in good health.

The chain is built from TRBV9 and TRBJ1-1, with D unresolved. Germline V gene data show CDR1 as SGDLS and CDR2 as YYNGEE. The CDR3 has 13 residues. V was shortened by 4 bases and J by 0 bases, with 7 bases between the two germline ends. The CDR3 here is CASSFSVNTEAFF. The CDR3 nucleotides are TGTGCCAGCAGCTTCTCAGTGAACACTGAAGCTTTCTTT.

The V and J genes are TRBV6-1 and TRBJ1-2; D is unresolved. Deletions cut 2 bases from V and 8 bases from J, with 18 bases between. The CDR3 length is 15 residues. Germline CDR1 reads MNHNS; CDR2 reads SASEGT. This CDR3 is CASSENDPRFSGYTF. For the CDR3, the DNA is TGTGCCAGCAGTGAAAATGATCCGCGGTTCTCGGGCTACACCTTC.

The chain has TRBV5-1 and TRBJ1-1; D call uncertain. The V gene lost 0 bases and the J gene lost 4 bases, with 7 bases spanning the gap. CDR1 SGHRS and CDR2 YFSETQ come from the germline V gene. The CDR3 covers 13 residues. This CDR3 reads CASSLDRLTEAFF. CDR3 sequence (DNA): TGCGCCAGCAGCTTGGACAGACTCACTGAAGCTTTCTTT.

This sequence joins TRBV7-2 and TRBJ2-3; D unclear. The CDR3 totals 12 residues. V lost 3 bases to trimming and J lost 2 bases, with 3 bases between them. CDR1 and CDR2 from the germline V gene are SGHTA and FQGNSA. The CDR3 DNA follows: TGTGCCAGCAGCTTGTACACAGATACGCAGTATTTT. Amino acids: CASSLYTDTQYF.

The chain is built from TRBV28 and TRBJ1-1, with D possibly TRBD1 on 5 matching bases. This CDR3 spans 16 amino acids. The V end lost 6 bases, the J end lost 5 bases, and 22 bases lay between the germline ends. In germline, CDR1 is MDHEN, CDR2 SYDVKM. CDR3 sequence: CASSAGAGSAGTEAFF. The CDR3 coding sequence is TGTGCCAGCAGCGCCGGGGCAGGGTCGGCTGGTACTGAAGCTTTCTTT.

This clone was observed a few times. The V call is TRBV2, the J call TRBJ1-5, with D perhaps TRBD1 (5 bases). CDR3 length: 16 residues. Germline V gives CDR1 SNHLY, CDR2 FYNNEI. With 7 bases removed from V and 4 bases from J, the gap between germline ends came to 20 bases. For the CDR3, the DNA is TGTGCCAGCACCCGGCCCGGGCAGGGTGGTAATCAGCCCCAGCATTTT. Translated, it gives CASTRPGQGGNQPQHF.

This sequence joins TRBV7-8 and TRBJ2-7; D tentatively reads TRBD1 or TRBD2 (7 bases each). Trimming stripped 5 bases from V and 13 bases from J, with 18 bases between. This CDR3 region has 12 residues. Germline-derived CDR1 and CDR2 are SGHVS and FQNEAQ. This CDR3 reads CASSDPQGGLYF. The CDR3 DNA sequence: TGTGCCAGCAGCGACCCGCAGGGGGGGCTTTACTTC.

This chain joins TRBV5-1 and TRBJ2-7; possibly TRBD2 for D (5 bases). The CDR3 spans 13 residues. CDR1 is SGHRS, CDR2 YFSETQ, per germline. V lost 0 bases and J lost 4, with 8 bases in between. The DNA of the CDR3 is TGCGCCAGCAGCTTGGAACGGAGGTACGAGCAGTACTTC. It encodes CASSLERRYEQYF.

In DNA form, the CDR3 reads TGTGCCAGCAGCCCGAGGCCGGGCGGGGAGCTGTTTTTT. Its translation is CASSPRPGGELFF. The V call is TRBV7-3, the J call TRBJ2-2; D remains unclear. The CDR3 loop spans 13 amino acids. V shed 5 bases and J shed 7 bases, with 11 bases lying between them. Germline assignment: CDR1 SGHTA and CDR2 FQGTGA.

The V call is TRBV5-4, the J call TRBJ2-2, with 9 nucleotides matching TRBD2. The CDR3 has 16 residues. The ends lost 4 bases at V and 1 base at J; junction bases unmatched: 5. Germline CDR1 and CDR2: SGHNT and YYREEE (reference sequence). The CDR3 reads CASSRGLARNTGELFF. CDR3 in DNA: TGTGCCAGCAGCCGTGGACTAGCGCGGAACACCGGGGAGCTGTTTTTT.